This entry describes one T cell receptor beta chain. Its antigen is currently unknown. This sample is drawn from a study of shared clonotypes between healthy human individuals. Study results and caveats: Large depth notwithstanding, sorted-subset sequencing proved incomplete by rarefaction.

Here immunoSEQ multiplex PCR was the method, and the copy in TCRdb shows in-frame clones only, minus some. The table shows under 1,100,000 clones, with about 76% occurring only once. This CDR3 region has 15 residues. Germline CDR1 and CDR2: SGHTS and YDEGEE. J was trimmed by 6 bases and V by 4 bases; bases with no gene match: 9. The study separated CD4+ cells into CD45RA+ naive and CD45RA-negative memory subsets. The TCR was taken from a man aged 18-30 years in good health. The chain recombines TRBV5-8 with TRBJ2-2; 7 bases align to TRBD1. Sequencing used memory CD4+ T cells sorted from blood. The subset: CD45RA-negative fraction. The CDR3 sequence: CASSPIRQGPGELFF. The CDR3 DNA is TGTGCCAGCAGCCCTATTCGACAGGGCCCCGGGGAGCTGTTTTTT.